This entry features one TCR beta chain sequence. Its antigen is unknown. Within one base of it there is no much larger clone, and no base qualities were kept. Library construction relied on the immunoSEQ multiplex PCR assay. Sourced from immuneACCESS, this table was stored by TCRdb with only in-frame sequences that have V and J called. A share of the clones is absent; for the studies checked, an unresolved V gene accounts for under half, and the remainder has no known explanation. The sample data list some 700,000 clones, and 70% to 90% of these were observed just once. The ten largest clones take up roughly 0.01% of the sample. The sample originates from a study of shared T cell receptors in the human thymus (dated by TCRdb to the early 2020s). For the wider study: The study examined how the human thymus generates shared, self-reactive T-cell receptor alpha chains.

From cysteine to phenylalanine, the CDR3 is 17 amino acids long. The read is trimmed to its CDR3 DNA, 51 bases read in frame from base 1. CDR1 SQVTM and CDR2 ANQGSEA are derived from the germline V gene. V lost 6 bases and J lost 2 bases, and the count of bases not matched to a germline gene is 15. The sample also formed part of further work on human thymus T cells. Taken from the second paper: Donors were immunologically healthy infants undergoing open corrective cardiac surgery for congenital heart defects in Finland. Thymus tissue was obtained as surgical resects removed during corrective cardiac surgery. Both the thymic and the peripheral blood repertoires appeared to show biased V and J gene segment usage. The related research reported highly overlapping thymic TCR repertoires among unrelated individuals. The study characterized TCR alpha and beta repertoires from eight infant thymus samples and a few related peripheral blood samples. Donor ages ranging from 7 to 244 days were recorded, and about six male and a couple of female infants were included in the cohort. Thymocytes were released mechanically from tissue and stored at -70 °C as pellets of 10-30 million cells. A QIAsymphony instrument was used to extract genomic DNA from the frozen cell pellets. The immunoSEQ multiplex PCR assay was used to amplify the TCRB and TCRAD loci from a standardized amount of quality-controlled genomic DNA. Amplicons spanned the V(D)J region at a length sufficient to cover the CDR3 and identify V and J genes. The amplicons were sequenced on an Illumina platform via the commercial immunoSEQ service. Primer bias and sequencing errors were corrected as previously described, and TCRAD and TCRB definitions were based on the IMGT database. The repertoires were analysed using immunoSEQ Analyzer 3.0 and VDJTools for basic statistics, V/J segment usage, diversity estimates, rarefaction and pairwise overlap. Chao1, ChaoE, Efron-Thisted, Shannon and inverse Simpson indices were used to estimate diversity, which was also estimated on datasets down-sampled to the smallest sample. Repertoire overlap was determined by strict matching of CDR3 nucleotide sequence, V gene and J gene, and Jaccard-based multidimensional scaling clustering was applied. On average, thymus samples yielded about 810,000 unique TCRB clonotypes, whereas blood samples yielded 65,000 to 100,000.

The sequence derives from a girl less than two years old with a congenital heart defect. Donor details come from another sample of the same person, matched by shared clones. Sequencing was carried out using thymocytes. The sequence links TRBV29-1 to TRBJ2-3, with 9 middle bases fitting TRBD2. The CDR3 protein sequence reads: CSVRWQASGTATDTQYF. The base sequence is TGCAGCGTCAGATGGCAGGCTAGCGGGACCGCCACAGATACGCAGTATTTT.